This T cell receptor (beta chain) was sequenced for a study of blood T cell repertoires in COVID-19. About the study: COVID-19 samples collected from the United States, Italy and Spain covered acute and convalescent phases. The analysed material was cDNA or gDNA that came from T cells, B-cell-depleted T cells, or PBMCs.

Seattle participants joined during active infection and were tracked over time. Trimming took off 6 bases at V and 4 bases at J, with 15 bases between the two ends. Germline loops: CDR1 MDHEN, CDR2 SYDVKM. CDR3 length: 14 amino acids. In the study's own analysis: Nucleated cell number was recorded as an estimate derived from reference gene primer amplification. Data came from immunoSEQ multiplex PCR; TCRdb stores just in-frame clones and leaves some out. That table gives V, J and clone size, and the DNA gave D and trimming. The sample holds some 300,000 clones; 86% are singletons and the top ten take approximately 14%.

The rearrangement links TRBV28 to TRBJ1-2; weak D call: TRBD1 (6 bases). The clonotype was recovered from a woman aged 70-85 years with COVID-19, enrolled during active disease. Sequenced: peripheral blood. The CDR3 DNA sequence: TGTGCCAGCAGCCCTACAGGGACCCTCTATGGCTACACCTTC. It encodes CASSPTGTLYGYTF.